The 5 T cell receptor beta chains below come from one sample, sequenced in a study of beta chain features in type 1 diabetes (dated by TCRdb to 2017 to 2018). Receptor libraries were prepared by the immunoSEQ multiplex PCR assay. The entire isolated RNA was reverse transcribed using the High Capacity cDNA Reverse Transcription Kit, and thus expressed TCRB transcripts were sequenced. TCRdb limited this immuneACCESS table to in-frame rearrangements with V and J called. A share of clones is missing; checked studies link under half to unresolved V genes, and the rest is unexplained. Across this sample there are 200,000 to 300,000 clones, with 25% to 30% seen only once. The top ten hold approximately 4% of the sample. Sequencing input: central memory CD4+ T cells from blood. Source of these receptors: a man aged 30 to 39 in good health.

The V and J genes are TRBV11-2 and TRBJ2-1; 8 nucleotides agree with TRBD2. CDR3 size: 14 residues. V gave up 5 bases and J gave up 5 bases; unmatched junction bases: 5. Germline V lookup: CDR1 SGHAT, CDR2 FQNNGV. The CDR3 is CASSTSGGDNEQFF. The CDR3 DNA follows: TGTGCCAGCAGCACAAGCGGGGGTGACAATGAGCAGTTCTTC.

The genes are TRBV5-6 and TRBJ2-7; TRBD2 aligns across 7 bases. Germline lookup yields CDR1 SGHDT and CDR2 YYEEEE. V shed 5 bases and J 6 bases; nucleotides not matched to a gene: 8. The CDR3 sequence is 13 residues long. CDR3 in amino acids: CASSPAGVSEQYF. CDR3 DNA sequence: TGTGCCAGCAGTCCGGCGGGGGTGAGCGAGCAGTACTTC.

This clone was seen only a few times. This chain connects TRBV6-1 to TRBJ2-7, with 9 bases lining up with TRBD2. V shed 11 bases and J 4 bases; nucleotides not matched to a gene: 12. The CDR3 length is 14 residues. Per the germline V gene, CDR1 is MNHNS and CDR2 is SASEGT. The CDR3 here is CASSLAGGPYEQYF. DNA for the CDR3: TGTGCCTCAAGTCTCGCGGGGGGGCCGTACGAGCAGTACTTC.

The chain employs TRBV29-1 and TRBJ2-3, with 9 positions matching TRBD2. The CDR3 length is 16 residues. V was clipped by 5 bases and J by 3 bases; unmatched bases: 12. Germline assignment: CDR1 SQVTM and CDR2 ANQGSEA. As DNA, the CDR3 is TGCAGCGTTTCTAGGACATTAGCGGGAGCAACAGATACGCAGTATTTT. Residues: CSVSRTLAGATDTQYF.

V usage is TRBV6-5 and J usage is TRBJ2-7; 7 nucleotides line up with TRBD1. The V segment lost 10 bases and the J segment 2 bases; nucleotides outside the gene matches: 11. Per germline, CDR1 MNHEY and CDR2 SVGAGI. This CDR3 is built from 14 residues. CDR3 in DNA: TGTGCCACCCAACCCGGGGACAGCACCTACGAGCAGTACTTC. Protein sequence: CATQPGDSTYEQYF.